Below are 18 T cell receptor beta chains sequenced from a single sample in a study of T-cell reconstitution after alpha-beta-depleted transplantation in children. Using unique molecular identifiers, the investigators prepared the TCRbeta library. TCRdb re-called the PCR reads with MiXCR, one entry per CDR3 protein. Among fewer than 200,000 distinct CDR3 sequences listed, about 6.3% were seen once. The material was PBMCs from the stem cell graft donor, obtained from the stem cell graft. The receptors were gathered from a human donor who donated a stem cell graft to a child with Wiskott-Aldrich syndrome.

This clonotype was counted between two and nine times. One end of the junction varies from germline; a read error may be responsible. V is TRBV12-3 or TRBV12-4 and J is TRBJ2-6; 8 bases match TRBD2. This CDR3 contains 17 residues. The CDR3 nucleotides read TGTGCCAGCAATTTAGCGGGGCCTACCTCTGGGGCCAACGTCCTGACTTTC. This sequence encodes CASNLAGPTSGANVLTF.

The sample holds many counts of this clonotype. The rearrangement uses TRBV6-1 and TRBJ1-5, with a possible D match to TRBD1 (6 bases). V was cut by 7 bases and J by 3 bases, with 16 bases left in between. The germline V gene encodes CDR1 MNHNS and CDR2 SASEGT. The CDR3 totals 15 residues. The CDR3 DNA reads TGTGCCAGCACGGACAGAAACCCTTTCAATCAGCCCCAGCATTTT. Translating gives CASTDRNPFNQPQHF.

This clonotype was seen only a few times. The gene calls are TRBV4-3 and TRBJ2-3, with TRBD2 identical over 15 bases. CDR1 is LGHNA, CDR2 YSLEER, per germline. There are 17 residues in the CDR3. Trimming cost V 3 bases and J 6 bases; bases outside gene matches: 7. The CDR3 sequence: CASSHPGLAGGGDTQYF. DNA for the CDR3: TGCGCCAGCAGCCACCCCGGACTAGCGGGGGGGGGGGATACGCAGTATTTT.

This clonotype was observed at least ten times. CDR3 sequence reads: CASSSTSDTQYF. CDR3 coding DNA: TGTGCCAGCAGCTCTACAAGCGATACGCAGTATTTT. V usage is TRBV27 and J usage is TRBJ2-3; no definite D call. The CDR3 consists of 12 residues. Trimming removed 6 bases from V and 6 bases from J, with 10 bases in between. CDR1 MNHEY and CDR2 SMNVEV come from the germline V gene (reference sequence).

As DNA, the CDR3 is TGTGCCAGCAGTGCACTAGCGGGACTGAACGGGGGCGAGCAGTACTTC. The encoded protein is CASSALAGLNGGEQYF. The V gene is TRBV25-1, the J gene TRBJ2-7, with 10 bases identical to TRBD2. The V segment lost 4 bases and the J segment 6 bases; nucleotides outside the gene matches: 12. Germline loops: CDR1 MGHDK, CDR2 SYGVNS. This CDR3 comprises 16 residues.

The sample holds many counts of this clonotype. The chain combines TRBV20-1 with TRBJ1-2; D call uncertain. The CDR3 sequence is 13 residues long. The germline V and J ends were trimmed by 6 bases and 7 bases, with 18 bases remaining between them. Germline assignment: CDR1 DFQATT and CDR2 SNEGSKA (reference sequence). CDR3: CSAKDWSMGGYTF. The DNA of the CDR3 is TGCAGTGCCAAGGATTGGTCTATGGGTGGCTACACCTTC.

This clonotype was detected ten times or more. The genes are TRBV5-1 and TRBJ2-2; perhaps TRBD2 as D (6 bases). The germline V gene encodes CDR1 SGHRS and CDR2 YFSETQ. The CDR3 consists of 15 residues. With 4 bases removed from V and 5 bases from J, the gap between germline ends came to 15 bases. As DNA, the CDR3 is TGCGCCAGCAGCAAAACTACGGCGGGGACCGGGGAGCTGTTTTTT. Its translation is CASSKTTAGTGELFF.

Regarding this clonotype: With a much larger clone just one base away, this may be a read error. The gene calls are TRBV4-1 and TRBJ2-2; 8 nucleotides align to TRBD2. Germline loops: CDR1 MGHRA, CDR2 YSYEKL. This CDR3 spans 17 amino acids. In DNA, the CDR3 is TGCGCCAGCAACCAAGTATACGGGGGGGTTAACACCGGGGAGCTGTTTTTT. Its protein is CASNQVYGGVNTGELFF.

Note on this clonotype: Possible read error: a much larger clone is one base away. The chain couples TRBV29-1 to TRBJ1-1, with TRBD1 matching over 9 bases. Germline CDR1 is SQVTM and CDR2 is ANQGSEA. Trimming took 6 bases from V and 0 from J; bases not matched to a gene: 5. CDR3 length equals 14 residues. The CDR3 is CSVKRQGVNTEAFF. In DNA form, the CDR3 reads TGCAGCGTAAAAAGACAGGGGGTGAACACTGAAGCTTTCTTT.

This clonotype was found a few times. The CDR3 sequence is CASSQDRKASYNSPLHF. CDR3 coding DNA: TGTGCCAGCAGCCAAGATCGGAAGGCCTCCTATAATTCACCCCTCCACTTT. The gene calls are TRBV3-1 and TRBJ1-6; D is undetermined. Germline V gene data show CDR1 as LGHDT and CDR2 as YNNKEL (reference sequence). Trimming took 0 bases from V and 0 from J, leaving 9 bases between them. The CDR3 length is 17 residues.

In this sample, this clonotype turned up many times. V gene TRBV3-1 combines with J gene TRBJ2-3, with 8 positions matching TRBD2. V was clipped by 3 bases and J by 7 bases; unmatched bases: 6. Germline CDR1 LGHDT, CDR2 YNNKEL (reference sequence). The CDR3 is 14 residues long. The CDR3 loop reads CASSQRTSGNTQYF. The CDR3 region has the DNA TGTGCCAGCAGCCAGCGAACTAGCGGAAATACGCAGTATTTT.

This clonotype was observed at least ten times. The rearrangement joins TRBV29-1 to TRBJ1-1, with 7 bases matching TRBD1. The length of the CDR3 is 13 residues. V shed 6 bases and J 1 base; nucleotides not matched to a gene: 5. From germline, CDR1 is SQVTM and CDR2 ANQGSEA. The DNA of the CDR3 is TGCAGCGTAACGACAGGGCCGAACACTGAAGCTTTCTTT. It encodes CSVTTGPNTEAFF.

Notes on this clonotype: It may be a read error: a sequence one base away is much more abundant. This chain links TRBV3-1 with TRBJ2-1; possibly TRBD2 for D (6 bases). This CDR3 is 14 amino acids long. Germline CDR1 and CDR2: LGHDT and YNNKEL (reference sequence). CDR3 sequence: CAGSQALAAGEQFF. The DNA of the CDR3 is TGTGCCGGCAGCCAGGCGCTAGCAGCGGGTGAGCAGTTCTTC.

This clonotype came up a few times. This chain connects TRBV5-1 to TRBJ2-6; tentatively, D is TRBD2 (7 bases). Per the germline V gene, CDR1 is SGHRS and CDR2 is YFSETQ. Trimming took 6 bases from V and 4 from J, leaving 17 bases between them. This CDR3 contains 16 residues. The CDR3 coding sequence is TGCGCCAGCACCCTACGGGGGGCGCAAGGGGCCAACGTCCTGACTTTC. Its protein is CASTLRGAQGANVLTF.

In its sample, this clonotype was seen a few times. This sequence joins TRBV5-1 and TRBJ2-3; D gene unclear. Trimming removed 1 base from V and 6 bases from J, with 15 bases in between. Germline V lookup: CDR1 SGHRS, CDR2 YFSETQ. This CDR3 spans 15 amino acids. The CDR3 region is CASSLSISGQDTQYF. As DNA, the CDR3 is TGCGCCAGCAGCTTGTCTATTTCAGGTCAGGATACGCAGTATTTT.

This clonotype occurred many times. The chain carries TRBV24-1 and TRBJ1-5, with a possible D match to TRBD1 (6 bases). V dropped 6 bases and J dropped 3 bases, with 8 bases sitting between them. The CDR3 length is 13 residues. Germline CDR1 reads KGHDR; CDR2 reads SFDVKD. The CDR3 spells CATSRGINQPQHF. In nucleotides, the CDR3 is TGTGCCACCAGTAGGGGGATCAATCAGCCCCAGCATTTT.

This clonotype was seen at least ten times. J is TRBJ2-1 and V is TRBV20-1; the match to TRBD2 covers 7 bases. Looked up from germline, CDR1 is DFQATT and CDR2 is SNEGSKA (reference sequence). This CDR3 spans 16 amino acids. V lost 0 bases, J lost 5 bases, and 10 bases stayed unmatched. CDR3 sequence reads: CSARDPGGTRDNEQFF. The CDR3 nucleotides are TGCAGTGCTAGAGATCCCGGGGGGACCAGGGACAATGAGCAGTTCTTC.

The J gene is TRBJ2-3, the V gene TRBV11-2; TRBD2 aligns across 7 bases. V was pared by 3 bases and J by 0 bases, with 12 bases of the junction left unmatched. Germline CDR1 reads SGHAT; CDR2 reads FQNNGV. The CDR3 contains 18 residues. The CDR3 is CASSFRRPSGTSTDTQYF. DNA of the CDR3: TGTGCCAGCAGCTTCCGACGCCCTAGCGGAACTAGCACAGATACGCAGTATTTT.